The 10 T cell receptor beta chains in this list originate from one sample, sequenced in a study of T cell responses to AZD1222 COVID-19 vaccine. Assay used: immunoSEQ multiplex PCR; TCRdb lists only in-frame clones, some missing. The sample lists over 130,000 clones; about 92% were seen once. The sample here was peripheral blood, taken on day 0 of AZD1222 vaccination. These receptors were taken from an adult in good health.

The table lists this clone with a count of one. CDR3 coding DNA: TGTGCCAGCAGTTTACTCGCGCGGGGCCATGAGCAGTTCTTC. Translation: CASSLLARGHEQFF. The rearrangement links TRBV27 to TRBJ2-1; D possibly corresponds to TRBD2 (6 bases). Per the germline V gene, CDR1 is MNHEY and CDR2 is SMNVEV (reference sequence). The CDR3 runs to 14 residues. V lost 2 bases, J lost 8 bases, and 13 bases lay in between.

The chain links TRBV7-2 to TRBJ2-2; a possible D gene is TRBD1 (6 bases). Germline lookup yields CDR1 SGHTA and CDR2 FQGNSA. V was trimmed by 5 bases and J by 4 bases, leaving 14 bases between them. This CDR3 has 15 residues. The CDR3 sequence is CASSNTPGVTGELFF. DNA of the CDR3: TGTGCCAGCAGCAATACCCCAGGGGTCACCGGGGAGCTGTTTTTT.

The chain couples TRBV7-2 to TRBJ2-2, with 8 bases identical to TRBD2. The CDR3 extends over 17 amino acids. V was clipped by 5 bases and J by 5 bases; unmatched bases: 13. Germline loops: CDR1 SGHTA, CDR2 FQGNSA. CDR3 DNA sequence: TGTGCCAGCAGCCTCCAGAACGGGGGGGCTGTAACCGGGGAGCTGTTTTTT. Its protein is CASSLQNGGAVTGELFF. Looking up the rest from reference TRBV7-2 and TRBJ2-2 gives the full variable domain: GAGVSQSPSNKVTEKGKDVELRCDPISGHTALYWYRQSLGQGLEFLIYFQGNSAPDKSGLPSDRFSAERTGGSVSTLTIQRTQQEDSAVYLCASSLQNGGAVTGELFFGEGSRLTVL.

This chain uses TRBV18 with TRBJ1-5, with D tentatively TRBD1 (6 bases). The length of the CDR3 is 14 residues. Trimming pared 6 bases from V and 8 bases from J, leaving 17 bases between. Looked up from germline, CDR1 is KGHSH and CDR2 is LQKENI. The CDR3 sequence is CASSRNPGDEPQHF. For the CDR3, the DNA is TGTGCCAGCTCCCGAAACCCAGGGGACGAGCCCCAGCATTTT. Together with reference TRBV18 and TRBJ1-5, the CDR3 gives the full variable domain: NAGVMQNPRHLVRRRGQEARLRCSPMKGHSHVYWYRQLPEEGLKFMVYLQKENIIDESGMPKERFSAEFPKEGPSILRIQQVVRGDSAAYFCASSRNPGDEPQHFGDGTRLSIL.

V and J are TRBV5-1 and TRBJ2-1, with TRBD2 matching 7 bases. The J segment lost 4 bases and the V segment lost 4 bases, leaving 11 bases of the junction unmatched. This CDR3 has 16 residues. Germline V gene lookup returns CDR1 SGHRS and CDR2 YFSETQ. The CDR3 sequence: CASSPAASGVYNEQFF. CDR3 coding DNA: TGCGCCAGCAGCCCGGCGGCCAGCGGGGTTTACAATGAGCAGTTCTTC.

The genes are TRBV13 and TRBJ2-3; D is perhaps TRBD1 (5 bases). This CDR3 is built from 16 residues. V was trimmed by 0 bases and J by 0 bases, leaving 10 bases between them. CDR1 is PRHDT, CDR2 FYEKMQ, per germline (reference sequence). CDR3 DNA sequence: TGTGCCAGCAGCTTAGGGACAGTTTTTAGCACAGATACGCAGTATTTT. It is translated as CASSLGTVFSTDTQYF.

The chain employs TRBV2 and TRBJ2-5, with 7 bases that match TRBD2. The V gene end was trimmed by 4 bases and the J gene end by 5 bases; junction bases not matched to a gene: 10. Per germline, CDR1 SNHLY and CDR2 FYNNEI. CDR3 length: 15 residues. This CDR3 is CASSVGAGVGETQYF. CDR3 bases: TGTGCCAGCAGTGTTGGGGCGGGAGTTGGGGAGACCCAGTACTTC.

V and J are TRBV4-3 and TRBJ1-2; TRBD1 matches 10 bases. The CDR3 sequence is 14 residues long. Unmatched junction bases numbered 2, after V lost 3 bases and J lost 4 bases. Germline loops: CDR1 LGHNA, CDR2 YSLEER. As DNA, the CDR3 is TGCGCCAGCAGCCAGGGGGACAGGGGCTATGGCTACACCTTC. Translating it yields CASSQGDRGYGYTF.

V is TRBV6-5 and J is TRBJ1-6; no clear D. Looked up from germline, CDR1 is MNHEY and CDR2 is SVGAGI. Trimming cost V 7 bases and J 7 bases, with 11 bases left between them. The CDR3 is made up of 13 amino acids. The CDR3, as DNA: TGTGCCAGCAAAGGGAGCCGAAATTCACCCCTCCACTTT. It yields the protein CASKGSRNSPLHF.

The rearrangement joins TRBV5-6 to TRBJ2-1; D is unresolved. The CDR3 consists of 11 residues. Trimming shortened V by 0 bases and J by 16 bases, and 11 bases separated the two germline ends. Germline assignment: CDR1 SGHDT and CDR2 YYEEEE. CDR3 sequence: CASSLGGKLFF. CDR3 in DNA: TGTGCCAGCAGCTTGGGTGGGAAGCTTTTCTTC.